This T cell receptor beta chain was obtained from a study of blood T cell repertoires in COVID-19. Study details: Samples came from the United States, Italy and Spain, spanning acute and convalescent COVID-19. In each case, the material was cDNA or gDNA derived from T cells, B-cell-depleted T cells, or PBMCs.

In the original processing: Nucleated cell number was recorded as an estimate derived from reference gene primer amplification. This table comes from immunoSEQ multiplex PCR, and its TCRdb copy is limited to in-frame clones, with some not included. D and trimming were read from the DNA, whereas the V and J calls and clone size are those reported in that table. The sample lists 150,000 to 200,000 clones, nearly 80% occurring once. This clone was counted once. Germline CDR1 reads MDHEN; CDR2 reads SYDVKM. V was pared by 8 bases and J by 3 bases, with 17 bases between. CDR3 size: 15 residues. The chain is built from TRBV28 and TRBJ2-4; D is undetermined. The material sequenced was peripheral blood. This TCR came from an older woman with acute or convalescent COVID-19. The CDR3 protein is CASPPSGESKNIQYF. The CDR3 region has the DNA TGTGCCAGCCCTCCTAGTGGAGAGAGCAAAAACATTCAGTACTTC.